Reported below is one T cell receptor (beta chain). Its target is not known. Sequence data for DNA of cultured CD4+ T cells were generated by the Oncomine TCR Beta short-read assay. TCRdb called the PCR reads again in MiXCR, with one record for every CDR3 protein. Of 13,000 or so distinct CDR3 sequences in the sample, more than 45% were seen once. Germline V gives CDR1 MGHDK, CDR2 SYGVNS. Trimming cost V 4 bases and J 8 bases, with 12 bases left between them. The CDR3 is made up of 14 amino acids. This specimen belongs to a study of vaccination and CD4 T cells after COVID-19. Study-level information: Overlapping SARS-CoV-2, HCoV-NL63, HCoV-OC43 and HCoV-229E spike peptides stimulated the cells.

Indicated treatment: approximately 9-day PBMC culture with coronavirus spike peptide pools or control peptides (ViraFEST assay). Following expansion of antigen-specific T cells with peptide pools, ViraFEST then sequenced TCRs. Input material: CD4+ T cells from blood, cultured in vitro. The rearrangement links TRBV25-1 to TRBJ1-6; tentatively, D is TRBD1 (5 bases). The receptor's source is a human donor who had recovered from COVID-19. The CDR3 nucleotides read TGTGCCAGCAGTGCCGGGACGGGCTATTCACCCCTCCACTTT. Amino acids: CASSAGTGYSPLHF. Filled out from reference TRBV25-1 and TRBJ1-6, the complete variable domain reads EADIYQTPRYLVIGTGKKITLECSQTMGHDKMYWYQQDPGMELHLIHYSYGVNSTEKGDLSSESTVSRIRTEHFPLTLESARPSHTSQYLCASSAGTGYSPLHFGNGTRLTVT.